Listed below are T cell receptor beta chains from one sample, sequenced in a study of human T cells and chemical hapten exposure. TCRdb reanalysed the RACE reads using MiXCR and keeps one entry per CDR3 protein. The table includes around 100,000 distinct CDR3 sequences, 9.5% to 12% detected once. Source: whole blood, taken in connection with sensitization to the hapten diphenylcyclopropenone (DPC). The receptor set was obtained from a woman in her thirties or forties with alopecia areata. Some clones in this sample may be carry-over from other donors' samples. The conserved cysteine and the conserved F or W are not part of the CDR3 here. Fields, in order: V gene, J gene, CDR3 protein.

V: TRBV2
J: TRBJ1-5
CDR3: ASGRGVFNQPQH

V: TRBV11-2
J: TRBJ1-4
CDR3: ASSLGSVGEKLF

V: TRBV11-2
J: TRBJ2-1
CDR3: ASSLGGSRSGGSSYNEQF

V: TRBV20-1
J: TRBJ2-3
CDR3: SASGTSGSDGPFTDTQY

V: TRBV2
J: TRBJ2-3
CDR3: ASSKISTQY

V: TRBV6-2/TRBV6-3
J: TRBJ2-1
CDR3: ASTLGLAANEQF

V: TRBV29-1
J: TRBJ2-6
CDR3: SARFPGANALT

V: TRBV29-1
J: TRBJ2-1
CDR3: SVEPAGGPYNEQF

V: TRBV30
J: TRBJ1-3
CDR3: AWKRVGNTIY

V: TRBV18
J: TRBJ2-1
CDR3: ASSPTSYEQF

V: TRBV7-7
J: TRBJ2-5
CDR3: ASSDGTSGNQETQY

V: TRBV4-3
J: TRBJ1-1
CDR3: ASSQGLADPYTEAF